This T cell receptor (beta chain) was identified during a study of blood T cell repertoires in COVID-19. The wider study: Both acute and convalescent COVID-19 samples were obtained from the United States, Italy and Spain. Sources were T cells, B-cell-depleted T cells, or PBMCs; the material itself was cDNA or gDNA.

The CDR3 spans 13 residues. CDR1 is MDHEN, CDR2 SYDVKM, per germline. V gave up 3 bases and J gave up 0 bases, with 6 bases separating them. In the study's own analysis: Estimates of nucleated cell counts were drawn from the amplification of reference gene primers. TCRdb keeps only in-frame clones here, not all; method: immunoSEQ multiplex PCR. The V and J calls and clone size come from that table; D and trimming were worked out from the DNA. The table has 200,000 to 300,000 clones, around 84% seen once; the top ten hold over 4%. Sequencing was done on a sample of peripheral blood. This sequence was found in a woman aged 60-70 years with COVID-19, enrolled during active disease. The chain carries TRBV28 and TRBJ2-7, with D tentatively TRBD2 (6 bases). This chain's CDR3 is CASSFSGSYEQYF. The DNA for the CDR3 is TGTGCCAGCAGTTTTAGCGGCTCCTACGAGCAGTACTTC.